Listed below are T cell receptor beta chains from one sample, sequenced in a study of T cell changes during pregnancy in multiple sclerosis. Produced via immunoSEQ multiplex PCR; TCRdb's table is partial and in-frame only. The sample has around 59,000 clones, roughly 93% seen once. The sample here was CD8+ T cells from peripheral blood mononuclear cells, taken in the second trimester of pregnancy. The receptors here all came from a female donor with multiple sclerosis, enrolled in a pregnancy study. Both conserved end residues are part of each CDR3. D genes are given only for firm matches. Expanded clones are given a class, and other clones once, few, many or no size at all.

D: .
J: TRBJ2-1
V: TRBV19
size: .
CDR3: CASSIGPGDLNEQFF
DNA: TGTGCCAGTAGTATAGGACCGGGAGATCTCAATGAGCAGTTCTTC

D: TRBD2
J: TRBJ2-3
V: TRBV19
size: .
CDR3: CASSILAGGMDTQYF
DNA: TGTGCCAGTAGTATTCTAGCGGGAGGGATGGATACGCAGTATTTT

D: .
J: TRBJ2-1
V: TRBV11-2
size: .
CDR3: CASSFGQNRNEQFF
DNA: TGTGCCAGCAGCTTCGGACAGAACCGAAATGAGCAGTTCTTC

D: .
J: TRBJ2-7
V: TRBV7-6
size: .
CDR3: CASSPKTAYSYEQYF
DNA: TGTGCCAGCAGCCCTAAGACAGCATACTCCTACGAGCAGTACTTC

D: .
J: TRBJ2-7
V: TRBV5-4
size: .
CDR3: CASSSDTLYYEQYF
DNA: TGTGCCAGCAGCTCGGACACCCTATACTACGAGCAGTACTTC

D: .
J: TRBJ2-3
V: TRBV11-2
size: .
CDR3: CASSLGDFGILAQYF
DNA: TGTGCCAGCAGCTTGGGGGACTTCGGGATACTAGCACAGTATTTT

D: TRBD1
J: TRBJ1-6
V: TRBV2
size: .
CDR3: CASSATGQGAESSYNSPLHF
DNA: TGTGCCAGCAGTGCCACGGGACAGGGGGCCGAGAGCTCCTATAATTCACCCCTCCACTTT

D: TRBD1
J: TRBJ1-5
V: TRBV19
size: once
CDR3: CASSITGTGYQPQHF
DNA: TGTGCCAGTAGTATTACCGGGACAGGGTACCAGCCCCAGCATTTT

D: .
J: TRBJ2-7
V: TRBV2
size: .
CDR3: CASRGTRGKAYEQYF
DNA: TGTGCCAGCAGGGGGACAAGAGGGAAGGCCTACGAGCAGTACTTC

D: .
J: TRBJ2-1
V: TRBV7-3
size: .
CDR3: CASSLGLVDEQFF
DNA: TGTGCCAGCAGCCTGGGACTGGTCGATGAGCAGTTCTTC

D: .
J: TRBJ2-1
V: TRBV6-5
size: few
CDR3: CASSYFGRGSYNEQFF
DNA: TGTGCCAGCAGTTACTTCGGAAGGGGCTCCTACAATGAGCAGTTCTTC

D: .
J: TRBJ1-1
V: TRBV9
size: .
CDR3: CASQGGDGTEAFF
DNA: TGTGCCAGCCAAGGGGGGGATGGGACTGAAGCTTTCTTT

D: TRBD2
J: TRBJ2-5
V: TRBV6-1
size: .
CDR3: CASSEALAGLQETQYF
DNA: TGTGCCAGCAGTGAAGCGCTAGCGGGCCTCCAAGAGACCCAGTACTTC

D: .
J: TRBJ2-6
V: TRBV9
size: .
CDR3: CASSVFRTGANVLTF
DNA: TGTGCCAGCAGCGTATTCAGGACTGGGGCCAACGTCCTGACTTTC

D: TRBD1
J: TRBJ1-1
V: TRBV27
size: .
CDR3: CASSHGQGAWTEAFF
DNA: TGTGCCAGCAGCCACGGACAGGGGGCTTGGACTGAAGCTTTCTTT

D: .
J: TRBJ2-7
V: TRBV27
size: .
CDR3: CASSLSRSYEQYF
DNA: TGTGCCAGCAGTTTATCCCGTTCCTACGAGCAGTACTTC

D: .
J: TRBJ1-6
V: TRBV6-4
size: many
CDR3: CASSDTDSSPLHF
DNA: TGTGCCAGCAGTGACACGGACAGTTCACCCCTCCACTTT

D: .
J: TRBJ2-3
V: TRBV27
size: .
CDR3: CASSSSLGDTQYF
DNA: TGTGCCAGCAGCTCTTCTCTCGGGGATACGCAGTATTTT

D: .
J: TRBJ2-5
V: TRBV4-1
size: .
CDR3: CASSQGNGEETQYF
DNA: TGCGCCAGCAGCCAAGGGAACGGGGAAGAGACCCAGTACTTC

D: .
J: TRBJ1-4
V: TRBV7-9
size: .
CDR3: CASSFQGSEKLFF
DNA: TGTGCCAGCAGCTTCCAGGGATCTGAAAAACTGTTTTTT

D: .
J: TRBJ2-3
V: TRBV4-2
size: .
CDR3: CASAGVGTDTQYF
DNA: TGTGCCAGCGCCGGAGTCGGCACAGATACGCAGTATTTT

D: .
J: TRBJ2-1
V: TRBV2
size: few
CDR3: CASSEAIYNEQFF
DNA: TGTGCCAGCAGTGAAGCCATCTACAATGAGCAGTTCTTC

D: .
J: TRBJ1-1
V: TRBV20-1
size: few
CDR3: CSARSGSEAFF
DNA: TGCAGTGCTAGGTCGGGTAGCGAAGCTTTCTTT

D: TRBD2
J: TRBJ2-5
V: TRBV29-1
size: once
CDR3: CSVVLYGASGGQQETQYF
DNA: TGCAGCGTTGTCCTTTATGGGGCTAGCGGGGGACAGCAAGAGACCCAGTACTTC

D: TRBD2
J: TRBJ2-3
V: TRBV9
size: .
CDR3: CASSVDGGGAGDTQYF
DNA: TGTGCCAGCAGCGTAGACGGCGGGGGGGCAGGAGATACGCAGTATTTT

D: .
J: TRBJ1-2
V: TRBV9
size: .
CDR3: CASSVEAGAAYGYTF
DNA: TGTGCCAGCAGCGTAGAAGCAGGGGCGGCCTATGGCTACACCTTC

D: TRBD1
J: TRBJ2-7
V: TRBV18
size: .
CDR3: CASSPPGTGATYEQYF
DNA: TGTGCCAGCTCACCACCGGGGACAGGGGCCACCTACGAGCAGTACTTC

D: TRBD1
J: TRBJ2-7
V: TRBV29-1
size: .
CDR3: CSADGTGGEQYF
DNA: TGCAGCGCTGACGGGACAGGGGGTGAGCAGTACTTC

D: TRBD2
J: TRBJ2-1
V: TRBV27
size: .
CDR3: CASSLAGGLNEQFF
DNA: TGTGCCAGCAGTTTAGCGGGAGGACTCAATGAGCAGTTCTTC

D: TRBD2
J: TRBJ2-1
V: TRBV4-1
size: .
CDR3: CASSQTLLAASYNEQFF
DNA: TGCGCCAGCAGCCAAACCCTACTAGCGGCAAGTTACAATGAGCAGTTCTTC

D: TRBD1
J: TRBJ2-2
V: TRBV7-6
size: .
CDR3: CASSLEGTGDVELFF
DNA: TGTGCCAGCAGCTTAGAAGGGACAGGGGATGTGGAGCTGTTTTTT

D: .
J: TRBJ2-3
V: TRBV7-3
size: .
CDR3: CASSAGESGDTQYF
DNA: TGTGCCAGCAGCGCAGGGGAAAGTGGAGATACGCAGTATTTT

D: .
J: TRBJ1-1
V: TRBV7-2
size: .
CDR3: CASSPAAGEAFF
DNA: TGTGCCAGCAGCCCCGCGGCGGGTGAAGCTTTCTTT

D: .
J: TRBJ1-1
V: TRBV6-1
size: .
CDR3: CASSDIRKGRNTEAFF
DNA: TGTGCCAGCAGTGATATCCGGAAGGGGCGGAACACTGAAGCTTTCTTT

D: TRBD2
J: TRBJ2-7
V: TRBV27
size: .
CDR3: CASRGGGVSSFSYEQYF
DNA: TGTGCCAGCAGGGGGGGAGGGGTTAGCTCGTTCTCCTACGAGCAGTACTTC

D: .
J: TRBJ2-7
V: TRBV6-1
size: .
CDR3: CASSAPPIEYF
DNA: TGTGCCAGCAGTGCCCCTCCTATTGAGTACTTC

D: .
J: TRBJ2-3
V: TRBV5-1
size: .
CDR3: CASSFRTPYTDTQYF
DNA: TGCGCCAGCAGCTTTAGGACACCCTACACAGATACGCAGTATTTT

D: .
J: TRBJ2-7
V: TRBV28
size: .
CDR3: CASSFGGEQYF
DNA: TGTGCCAGCAGTTTCGGGGGCGAGCAGTACTTC

D: .
J: TRBJ1-2
V: TRBV2
size: .
CDR3: CASSEGAYTDPGDDTF
DNA: TGTGCCAGCAGTGAAGGGGCCTACACGGATCCCGGTGATGACACCTTC

D: .
J: TRBJ2-7
V: TRBV5-5
size: .
CDR3: CASSQTVSYEQYF
DNA: TGTGCCAGCAGCCAGACTGTTTCCTACGAGCAGTACTTC

D: TRBD2
J: TRBJ2-2
V: TRBV7-9
size: .
CDR3: CASSLMSTSEAGELFF
DNA: TGTGCCAGCAGCTTAATGTCGACTAGCGAGGCCGGGGAGCTGTTTTTT

D: .
J: TRBJ1-1
V: TRBV30
size: .
CDR3: CAWRQGVGNTEAFF
DNA: TGTGCCTGGAGACAGGGAGTGGGGAACACTGAAGCTTTCTTT

D: .
J: TRBJ2-6
V: TRBV6-5
size: .
CDR3: CASSYTDSSGANVLTF
DNA: TGTGCCAGCAGTTATACGGACTCCTCTGGGGCCAACGTCCTGACTTTC

D: TRBD2
J: TRBJ2-2
V: TRBV18
size: .
CDR3: CASSLAGGVTGELFF
DNA: TGTGCCAGCTCTCTAGCGGGAGGAGTCACCGGGGAGCTGTTTTTT

D: .
J: TRBJ2-7
V: TRBV19
size: .
CDR3: CARAYPRGGKQYF
DNA: TGTGCCAGGGCGTACCCTAGAGGGGGAAAGCAGTACTTC

D: TRBD2
J: TRBJ2-7
V: TRBV9
size: .
CDR3: CASSVSGSSNEQYF
DNA: TGTGCCAGCAGCGTTAGCGGGAGTTCCAACGAGCAGTACTTC

D: .
J: TRBJ1-1
V: TRBV5-1
size: few
CDR3: CASSLGPEAFF
DNA: TGCGCCAGCAGCTTGGGGCCCGAAGCTTTCTTT

D: .
J: TRBJ2-1
V: TRBV9
size: .
CDR3: CASSGGANEQFF
DNA: TGTGCCAGCAGCGGCGGGGCTAATGAGCAGTTCTTC

D: TRBD1
J: TRBJ2-2
V: TRBV7-9
size: .
CDR3: CASSFETGGTGELFF
DNA: TGTGCCAGCAGCTTCGAGACAGGGGGAACCGGGGAGCTGTTTTTT

D: TRBD1
J: TRBJ1-1
V: TRBV2
size: .
CDR3: CASTGDSMNTEAFF
DNA: TGTGCCAGCACCGGGGACAGCATGAACACTGAAGCTTTCTTT

D: .
J: TRBJ1-6
V: TRBV4-3
size: .
CDR3: CASSQFPPDSPNSPLHF
DNA: TGCGCCAGCAGCCAATTCCCCCCCGACAGCCCGAATTCACCCCTCCACTTT

D: .
J: TRBJ2-5
V: TRBV29-1
size: .
CDR3: CSVQGAETQYF
DNA: TGCAGCGTCCAGGGCGCGGAGACCCAGTACTTC

D: TRBD1
J: TRBJ1-2
V: TRBV4-2
size: .
CDR3: CASSLNPGQGSGYTF
DNA: TGTGCCAGCAGCCTCAATCCGGGACAGGGGTCTGGCTACACCTTC

D: TRBD1
J: TRBJ1-2
V: TRBV7-2
size: .
CDR3: CASSATGGALNYGYTF
DNA: TGTGCCAGCAGCGCCACAGGGGGCGCCTTGAACTATGGCTACACCTTC

D: .
J: TRBJ2-2
V: TRBV7-6
size: .
CDR3: CASSLDPSRENTGELFF
DNA: TGTGCCAGCAGCTTAGACCCTAGTCGGGAAAACACCGGGGAGCTGTTTTTT

D: .
J: TRBJ2-1
V: TRBV28
size: .
CDR3: CASSLEVFGGEQFF
DNA: TGTGCCAGCAGTTTAGAGGTGTTCGGGGGTGAGCAGTTCTTC

D: .
J: TRBJ2-7
V: TRBV4-3
size: .
CDR3: CASSQGDSPYIYEQYF
DNA: TGCGCCAGCAGCCAAGGCGACAGCCCGTACATCTACGAGCAGTACTTC

D: .
J: TRBJ1-3
V: TRBV10-3
size: .
CDR3: CAIKIPPAGAGSGNTIYF
DNA: TGTGCCATCAAAATCCCCCCTGCAGGCGCAGGCTCTGGAAACACCATATATTTT

D: .
J: TRBJ2-2
V: TRBV15
size: .
CDR3: CATSMGLQNTGELFF
DNA: TGTGCCACCAGTATGGGACTCCAGAACACCGGGGAGCTGTTTTTT